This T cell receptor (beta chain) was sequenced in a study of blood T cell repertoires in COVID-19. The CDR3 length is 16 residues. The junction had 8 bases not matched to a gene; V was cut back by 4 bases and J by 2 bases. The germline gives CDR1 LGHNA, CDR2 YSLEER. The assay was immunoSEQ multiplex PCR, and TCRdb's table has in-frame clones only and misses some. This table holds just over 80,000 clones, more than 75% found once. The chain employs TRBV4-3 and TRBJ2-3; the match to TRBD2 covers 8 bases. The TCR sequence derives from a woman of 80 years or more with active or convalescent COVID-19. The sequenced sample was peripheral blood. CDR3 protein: CASSLQRGPSTDTQYF. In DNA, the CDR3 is TGCGCCAGCAGCCTTCAGCGGGGGCCATCCACAGATACGCAGTATTTT.